This T cell receptor beta chain is from a study of cytomegalovirus exposure and HLA in healthy donors. V dropped 2 bases and J dropped 9 bases, with 14 bases sitting between them. CDR3 size: 14 residues. Germline loops: CDR1 KGHSH, CDR2 LQKENI. This clone occurred a few times. PCR amplification relied on 60 Vbeta primers (plus 13 Jbeta primers). Sequencing was performed with immunoSEQ multiplex PCR; in TCRdb, only in-frame clones are kept and a portion is missing. The repertoire has 100,000 or so clones, roughly 71% of them found once; the top ten carry approximately 11%. It was healthy bone marrow donors who served as donors.

The chain combines TRBV18 with TRBJ1-5, with D uncertain. The sample consisted of PBMCs. This clonotype was sampled from a man aged 40-49 years in good health and CMV-seropositive. The CDR3 nucleotides are TGTGCCAGCTCACCAGGATCCGGAGAGCCGCCCCAGCATTTT. Its translation: CASSPGSGEPPQHF.